This TCR beta chain derives from a study of blood T cell repertoires in COVID-19. Study context: The samples span acute and convalescent COVID-19 from the United States, Italy and Spain.

Per the original methods: Reference gene primer amplification gave estimated nucleated cell counts. Only in-frame clones appear in the TCRdb table, and some are missing; sequencing was by immunoSEQ multiplex PCR. The V and J calls and clone size are taken from that table; D and trimming were inferred from the DNA. The table shows about 220,000 clones, with 80% to 90% occurring only once. Clinical history as reported by participants underpinned cohort assignment. The CDR3 spans 14 residues. The V gene lost 5 bases and the J gene lost 8 bases, with 16 bases spanning the gap. Looked up from germline, CDR1 is MNHEY and CDR2 is SMNVEV (reference sequence).

Sequencing used PBMCs or T cells enriched from blood (not recorded which). The chain links TRBV27 to TRBJ2-1; D might be TRBD2 (6 bases). The sequence was obtained from a woman aged 45-65 years with acute COVID-19. CDR3 DNA: TGTGCCAGCAGTCCCCTTAGTCGGGAGCATGAGCAGTTCTTC. Its translation: CASSPLSREHEQFF.